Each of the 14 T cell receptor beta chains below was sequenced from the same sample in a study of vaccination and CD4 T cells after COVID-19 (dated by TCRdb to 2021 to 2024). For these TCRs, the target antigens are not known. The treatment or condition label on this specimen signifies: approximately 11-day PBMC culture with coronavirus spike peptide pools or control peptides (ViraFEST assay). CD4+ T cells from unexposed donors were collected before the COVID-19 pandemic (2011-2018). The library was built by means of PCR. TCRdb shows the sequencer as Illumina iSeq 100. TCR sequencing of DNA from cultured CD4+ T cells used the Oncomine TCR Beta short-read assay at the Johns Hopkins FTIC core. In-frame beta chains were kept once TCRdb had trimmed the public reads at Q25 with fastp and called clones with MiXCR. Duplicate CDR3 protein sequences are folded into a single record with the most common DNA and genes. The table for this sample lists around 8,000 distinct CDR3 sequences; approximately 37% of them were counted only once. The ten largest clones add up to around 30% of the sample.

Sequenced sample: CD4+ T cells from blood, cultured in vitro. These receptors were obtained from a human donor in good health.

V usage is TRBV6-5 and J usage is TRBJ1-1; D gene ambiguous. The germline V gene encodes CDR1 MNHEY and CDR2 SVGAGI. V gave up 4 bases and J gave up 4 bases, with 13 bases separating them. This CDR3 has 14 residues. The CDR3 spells CASSFSSGGTEAFF. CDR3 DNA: TGTGCCAGCAGTTTCTCGTCTGGAGGCACTGAAGCTTTCTTT.

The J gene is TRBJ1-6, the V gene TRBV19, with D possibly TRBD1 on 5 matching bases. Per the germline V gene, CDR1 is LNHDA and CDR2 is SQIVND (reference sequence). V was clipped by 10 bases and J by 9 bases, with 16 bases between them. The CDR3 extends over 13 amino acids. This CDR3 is CATKRGTGSPLHF. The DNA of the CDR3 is TGTGCCACCAAACGGGGCACTGGTTCACCCCTCCACTTT.

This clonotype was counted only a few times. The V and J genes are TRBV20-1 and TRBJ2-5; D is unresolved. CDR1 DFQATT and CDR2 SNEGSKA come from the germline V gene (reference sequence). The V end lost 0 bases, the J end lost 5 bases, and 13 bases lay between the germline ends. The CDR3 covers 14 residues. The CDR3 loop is CSAREGGRRETQYF. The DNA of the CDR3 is TGCAGTGCTAGAGAGGGTGGGCGGCGGGAGACCCAGTACTTC.

DNA for the CDR3: TGTGCCAGCAGCTTAAAAGGGTCCAACACCATATATTTT. The encoded protein is CASSLKGSNTIYF. V gene TRBV7-3 combines with J gene TRBJ1-3; D call uncertain. CDR3 length equals 13 residues. The V and J ends lost 1 base and 7 bases respectively, with 8 bases between them. Germline V gene data show CDR1 as SGHTA and CDR2 as FQGTGA.

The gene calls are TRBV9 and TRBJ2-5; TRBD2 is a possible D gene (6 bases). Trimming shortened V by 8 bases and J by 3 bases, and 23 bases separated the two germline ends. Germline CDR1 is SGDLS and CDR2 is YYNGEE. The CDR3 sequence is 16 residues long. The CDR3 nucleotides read TGTGCCAGTGGGCCGGGGGTAGCCGGGCCCAAAGAGACCCAGTACTTC. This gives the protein CASGPGVAGPKETQYF. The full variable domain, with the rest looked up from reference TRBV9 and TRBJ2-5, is DSGVTQTPKHLITATGQRVTLRCSPRSGDLSVYWYQQSLDQGLQFLIQYYNGEERAKGNILERFSAQQFPDLHSELNLSSLELGDSALYFCASGPGVAGPKETQYFGPGTRLLVL.

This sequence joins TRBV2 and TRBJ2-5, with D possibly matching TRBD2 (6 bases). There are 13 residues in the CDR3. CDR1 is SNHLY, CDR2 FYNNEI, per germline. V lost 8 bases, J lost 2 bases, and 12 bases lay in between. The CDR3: CASLAGLQETQYF. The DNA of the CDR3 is TGTGCCAGCCTGGCGGGACTTCAAGAGACCCAGTACTTC.

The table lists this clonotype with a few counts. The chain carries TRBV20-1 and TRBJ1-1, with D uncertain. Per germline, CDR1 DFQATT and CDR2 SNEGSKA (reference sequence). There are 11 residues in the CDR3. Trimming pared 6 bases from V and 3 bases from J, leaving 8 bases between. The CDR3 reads CSAQRYTEAFF. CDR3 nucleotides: TGCAGTGCCCAGAGGTACACTGAAGCTTTCTTT.

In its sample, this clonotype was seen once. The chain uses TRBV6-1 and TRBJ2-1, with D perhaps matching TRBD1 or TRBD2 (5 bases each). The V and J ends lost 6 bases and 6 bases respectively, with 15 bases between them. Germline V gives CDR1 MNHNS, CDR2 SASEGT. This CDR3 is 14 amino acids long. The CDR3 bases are TGTGCCAGCAGCCGCCCGGGACGCAGCAATGAGCAGTTCTTC. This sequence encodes CASSRPGRSNEQFF.

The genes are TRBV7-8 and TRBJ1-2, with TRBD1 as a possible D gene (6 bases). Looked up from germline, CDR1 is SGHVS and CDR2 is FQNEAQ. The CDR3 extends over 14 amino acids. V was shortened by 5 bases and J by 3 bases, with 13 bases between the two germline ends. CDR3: CASSNREGDYGYTF. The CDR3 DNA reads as TGTGCCAGCAGCAACAGGGAAGGAGACTATGGCTACACCTTC.

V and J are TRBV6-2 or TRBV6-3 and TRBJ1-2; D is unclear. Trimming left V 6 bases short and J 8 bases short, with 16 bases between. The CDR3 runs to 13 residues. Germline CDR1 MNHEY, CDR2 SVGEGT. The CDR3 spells CASRGRLGIGYTF. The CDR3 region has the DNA TGTGCCAGCAGGGGCAGGCTTGGGATCGGCTACACCTTC.

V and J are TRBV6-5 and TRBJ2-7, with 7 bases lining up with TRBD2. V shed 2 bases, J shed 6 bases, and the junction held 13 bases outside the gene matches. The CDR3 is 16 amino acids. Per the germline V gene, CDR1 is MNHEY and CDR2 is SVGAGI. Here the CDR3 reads CASSYTGGLGTGEQYF. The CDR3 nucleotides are TGTGCCAGCAGTTACACGGGGGGACTTGGGACGGGCGAGCAGTACTTC.

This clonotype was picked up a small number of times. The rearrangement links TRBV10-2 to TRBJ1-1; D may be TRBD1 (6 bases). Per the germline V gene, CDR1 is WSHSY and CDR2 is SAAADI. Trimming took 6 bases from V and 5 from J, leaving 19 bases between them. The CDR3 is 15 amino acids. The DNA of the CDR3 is TGCGCCAGCAGACAGGGTCTTCTACCGAGGACTGAAGCTTTCTTT. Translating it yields CASRQGLLPRTEAFF.

The DNA for the CDR3 is TGTGCCAGCAGGAGAGTCAGGGACACTGAAGCTTTCTTT. Its protein product is CASRRVRDTEAFF. The chain combines TRBV6-1 with TRBJ1-1, with D tentatively TRBD1 (5 bases). V lost 6 bases, J lost 3 bases, and 11 bases lay in between. This CDR3 is 13 amino acids long. Per germline, CDR1 MNHNS and CDR2 SASEGT.

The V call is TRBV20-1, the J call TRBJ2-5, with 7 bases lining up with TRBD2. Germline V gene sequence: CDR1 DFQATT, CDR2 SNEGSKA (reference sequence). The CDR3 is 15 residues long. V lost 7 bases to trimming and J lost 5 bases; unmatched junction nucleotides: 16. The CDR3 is CSVTNRLAMGETQYF. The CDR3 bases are TGCAGTGTAACGAACCGACTAGCCATGGGGGAGACCCAGTACTTC.